Following are 24 T cell receptor beta chains from one sample sequenced in a study of T cells in Graves' hyperthyroidism and ophthalmopathy. Regions amplified from RNA transcripts were the TCR beta CDR3 regions. The primer set for the first-round RT-PCR of the TCR CDR3 was HTBI. A single record per CDR3 protein comes from TCRdb applying MiXCR to the multiplex PCR reads. This table has more than 300,000 distinct CDR3 sequences, roughly 15% appearing once. The sample was blood. The receptors were sampled from a woman in her twenties or thirties with Graves' hyperthyroidism that later progressed to Graves' ophthalmopathy.

This clonotype came up many times. The genes are TRBV7-9 and TRBJ2-3; D is unresolved. Trimming took 6 bases from V and 4 from J, leaving 17 bases between them. The CDR3 sequence is 15 residues long. CDR1 is SEHNR, CDR2 FQNEAQ, per germline (reference sequence). CDR3 residues: CASSTGSLRADTQYF. The DNA for the CDR3 is TGTGCCAGCAGTACCGGATCCCTCCGGGCAGATACGCAGTATTTT.

The table lists this clonotype with many counts. The V call is TRBV7-2, the J call TRBJ2-1; maybe TRBD2 (6 bases). Germline V gene data show CDR1 as SGHTA and CDR2 as FQGNSA. V was shortened by 1 base and J by 8 bases, with 9 bases between the two germline ends. The CDR3 is 13 amino acids. CDR3 sequence reads: CASSLGGVDEQFF. In DNA form, the CDR3 reads TGTGCCAGCAGCTTAGGGGGGGTGGATGAGCAGTTCTTC. The full variable domain, with the rest looked up from reference TRBV7-2 and TRBJ2-1, is GAGVSQSPSNKVTEKGKDVELRCDPISGHTALYWYRQSLGQGLEFLIYFQGNSAPDKSGLPSDRFSAERTGGSVSTLTIQRTQQEDSAVYLCASSLGGVDEQFFGPGTRLTVL.

This clonotype was picked up a small number of times. V usage is TRBV4-1 and J usage is TRBJ2-4, with a weak D call TRBD1 (5 bases). V was clipped by 0 bases and J by 7 bases, with 16 bases between them. Germline lookup yields CDR1 MGHRA and CDR2 YSYEKL. The CDR3 extends over 16 amino acids. The CDR3 loop reads CASSQDRGQGRNIQYF. The CDR3 coding sequence is TGCGCCAGCAGCCAAGATCGAGGCCAGGGCAGGAACATTCAGTACTTC.

The gene calls are TRBV25-1 and TRBJ2-3; unclear D gene. This CDR3 has 14 amino acids. The V gene's germline CDR1 is MGHDK and CDR2 SYGVNS. The ends were cut back, 3 bases at V and 4 bases at J, with 11 bases in the middle. The CDR3 nucleotides are TGTGCCAGCAGTGACCTCTTCCTGCCAGATACGCAGTATTTT. Translation: CASSDLFLPDTQYF. Full variable domain (remainder filled in from reference TRBV25-1 and TRBJ2-3): EADIYQTPRYLVIGTGKKITLECSQTMGHDKMYWYQQDPGMELHLIHYSYGVNSTEKGDLSSESTVSRIRTEHFPLTLESARPSHTSQYLCASSDLFLPDTQYFGPGTRLTVL.

The rearrangement links TRBV9 to TRBJ2-3; D is uncertain. The V gene lost 4 bases and the J gene lost 6 bases, with 15 bases spanning the gap. Germline CDR1 is SGDLS and CDR2 is YYNGEE. This CDR3 spans 14 amino acids. The CDR3 nucleotides are TGTGCCAGCAGCCTGGGCCCCACCGGGGATACGCAGTATTTT. Its translation: CASSLGPTGDTQYF.

A remark on this clonotype: A much larger clone is a single base away; this may be a read error. The rearrangement joins TRBV20-1 to TRBJ1-1; D is perhaps TRBD1 (5 bases). The CDR3 has 15 residues. The germline V gene has CDR1 DFQATT and CDR2 SNEGSKA (reference sequence). Trimming left V 0 bases short and J 1 base short, with 12 bases between. CDR3 sequence (DNA): TGCAGTGCTAGAGATGGCTGGGGCAGGAACACTGAAGCTTTCTTT. Its translation: CSARDGWGRNTEAFF.

The CDR3 spells CASSPSGGPYNEQFF. The CDR3 DNA follows: TGTGCCAGCAGCCCGAGCGGGGGGCCTTACAATGAGCAGTTCTTC. The gene calls are TRBV5-8 and TRBJ2-1; 9 bases are a match to TRBD2. CDR1 is SGHTS, CDR2 YDEGEE, per germline. The trim removed 4 bases at V and 4 bases at J, leaving 6 bases unmatched. The CDR3 contains 15 residues.

The chain has TRBV6-2 or TRBV6-3 and TRBJ2-7; 10 bases map to TRBD2. V shed 0 bases and J 0 bases; nucleotides not matched to a gene: 5. This CDR3 is 17 amino acids long. Germline-derived CDR1 and CDR2 are MNHEY and SVGEGT. The CDR3 DNA follows: TGTGCCAGCAGTTACTCGAGACTAGCGGGTTTCTCCTACGAGCAGTACTTC. Amino acid sequence: CASSYSRLAGFSYEQYF.

This clonotype occurred many times. This chain uses TRBV28 with TRBJ2-2; D is ambiguous. V was pared by 2 bases and J by 1 base, with 5 bases between. Germline values: CDR1 MDHEN, CDR2 SYDVKM. There are 14 residues in the CDR3. This CDR3 is CASSLVENTGELFF. The DNA of the CDR3 is TGTGCCAGCAGTTTAGTTGAGAACACCGGGGAGCTGTTTTTT.

The rearrangement joins TRBV6-2 or TRBV6-3 to TRBJ2-1, with 10 positions matching TRBD2. Trimming took 6 bases from V and 5 from J; bases not matched to a gene: 13. The CDR3 contains 17 residues. Germline V gene data show CDR1 as MNHEY and CDR2 as SVGEGT. The CDR3 here is CASSLIRTSGAHNEQFF. The DNA of the CDR3 is TGTGCCAGCAGCCTAATTCGGACTAGCGGAGCCCACAATGAGCAGTTCTTC.

The sample holds a few counts of this clonotype. The chain links TRBV6-1 to TRBJ1-4, with TRBD1 matching over 7 bases. Trimming removed 6 bases from V and 0 bases from J; junction bases left unmatched: 7. This CDR3 has 16 residues. Germline V gene sequence: CDR1 MNHNS, CDR2 SASEGT. CDR3 DNA sequence: TGTGCCAGCAGGGCGGACAGGTTTGCAACTAATGAAAAACTGTTTTTT. As protein: CASRADRFATNEKLFF.

The rearrangement uses TRBV10-3 and TRBJ2-5; 10 bases agree with TRBD2. There are 15 residues in the CDR3. The germline CDR1 and CDR2 sequences are ENHRY and SYGVKD. The junction had 6 bases not matched to a gene; V was cut back by 6 bases and J by 2 bases. This chain's CDR3 is CAIRSGGDLQETQYF. The CDR3 DNA is TGTGCCATCAGGAGCGGGGGGGACTTACAAGAGACCCAGTACTTC.

This clonotype was found many times. The V call is TRBV19, the J call TRBJ2-7, with D perhaps matching TRBD1 (5 bases). Germline CDR1 LNHDA, CDR2 SQIVND (reference sequence). The CDR3 covers 13 residues. Trimming took 6 bases from V and 2 from J, leaving 11 bases between them. CDR3 DNA sequence: TGTGCCAGTAGCCAAAACAGGACCTACGAGCAGTACTTC. Translated, it gives CASSQNRTYEQYF.

This clonotype was counted at least ten times. V is TRBV11-2 and J is TRBJ2-4, with D possibly being TRBD1 (5 bases). The CDR3 has 17 amino acids. The germline CDR1 and CDR2 sequences are SGHAT and FQNNGV. Between the trimmed V and J ends, which lost 0 bases and 2 bases, there was a span of 14 bases. The CDR3 DNA sequence: TGTGCCAGCAGCTTAGATCATGGGGCGTTGACCAAAAACATTCAGTACTTC. Its protein product is CASSLDHGALTKNIQYF.

This clonotype appeared many times. CDR3 region: CASSIRGIYSNQPQHF. CDR3 bases: TGTGCCAGCAGTATCAGAGGAATTTATAGCAATCAGCCCCAGCATTTT. V gene TRBV28 combines with J gene TRBJ1-5, with D uncertain. With 5 bases removed from V and 0 bases from J, the gap between germline ends came to 14 bases. CDR3 length: 16 amino acids. Germline CDR1 is MDHEN and CDR2 is SYDVKM.

This clonotype has ten or more counts. The rearrangement links TRBV5-5 to TRBJ2-3; 9 positions agree with TRBD2. The J segment lost 1 base and the V segment lost 4 bases, leaving 4 bases of the junction unmatched. CDR3 size: 15 residues. The germline gives CDR1 SGHKS, CDR2 YYEKEE (reference sequence). CDR3 bases: TGTGCCAGCAGCGATTGGACTAGCGGCACAGATACGCAGTATTTT. It specifies CASSDWTSGTDTQYF.

This clonotype was counted ten times or more. V gene TRBV27 combines with J gene TRBJ2-7; D gene uncertain. The CDR3 covers 13 residues. The germline gives CDR1 MNHEY, CDR2 SMNVEV (reference sequence). The V end was cut by 0 bases, the J end by 5 bases, with 8 bases between. The CDR3 loop reads CASSLSRTDEQYF. In DNA, the CDR3 is TGTGCCAGCAGTTTATCCCGGACGGACGAGCAGTACTTC.

The table lists this clonotype with many counts. V is TRBV12-3 or TRBV12-4 and J is TRBJ2-1; no reliable D call. The CDR3 extends over 13 amino acids. With 5 bases removed from V and 5 bases from J, the gap between germline ends came to 10 bases. In nucleotides, the CDR3 is TGTGCCAGCAGTAGCCTTGGGGACAATGAGCAGTTCTTC. This translates into CASSSLGDNEQFF.

This clonotype has at least ten counts. Just one base apart from a much larger clone, this may be a read error. The rearrangement joins TRBV11-1 to TRBJ2-1; D is possibly TRBD1 or TRBD2 (5 bases each). The germline V and J ends were trimmed by 0 bases and 4 bases, with 13 bases remaining between them. Germline V gene lookup returns CDR1 SGHAT and CDR2 FQDESV (reference sequence). This CDR3 is built from 16 residues. The CDR3 DNA is TGTGCCAGCAGCTTAGCGCGTAACGGGGCTTACAATGAGCAGTTCTTC. Encoded protein: CASSLARNGAYNEQFF.

Many counts were recorded for this clonotype. This chain links TRBV7-9 with TRBJ1-1, with 7 bases lining up with TRBD1. This CDR3 region has 13 residues. Germline trimming cut 5 bases from V and 5 bases from J; bases unmatched to any gene: 5. Germline CDR1 is SEHNR and CDR2 is FQNEAQ (reference sequence). DNA for the CDR3: TGTGCCAGCAGCAATGACAGGGAAACTGAAGCTTTCTTT. It is translated as CASSNDRETEAFF.

This clonotype was counted only a few times. The chain is built from TRBV28 and TRBJ1-5; 9 bases are a match to TRBD1. Germline assignment: CDR1 MDHEN and CDR2 SYDVKM. Losses at the gene ends were 0 bases for V and 4 bases for J; bases not matched to a gene: 7. CDR3 length: 17 amino acids. This CDR3 reads CASSLWTGGRRNQPQHF. Here the CDR3 DNA reads TGTGCCAGCAGTTTATGGACAGGGGGAAGGAGGAATCAGCCCCAGCATTTT.

This clonotype has just a few counts. The V gene is TRBV10-3, the J gene TRBJ1-2; D uncertain. Per the germline V gene, CDR1 is ENHRY and CDR2 is SYGVKD. V lost 0 bases to trimming and J lost 4 bases, with 12 bases between them. This CDR3 is built from 15 residues. This CDR3 reads CAISESKGLSYGYTF. CDR3 bases: TGTGCCATCAGTGAGTCGAAAGGATTGAGCTATGGCTACACCTTC.

This clonotype was seen only a few times. This chain joins TRBV28 and TRBJ1-5, with 7 bases that match TRBD1. V dropped 2 bases and J dropped 5; count of bases not matched to a gene: 6. Germline CDR1 MDHEN, CDR2 SYDVKM. The CDR3 runs 15 residues. In DNA, the CDR3 is TGTGCCAGCAGTTTACCCCAGGGGGGGTATCAGCCCCAGCATTTT. Residues: CASSLPQGGYQPQHF.

The V gene is TRBV30, the J gene TRBJ1-1; D ambiguous. V lost 2 bases and J 5 bases, leaving 9 bases between the germline ends. CDR3 length: 12 amino acids. Germline V gene data show CDR1 as GTSNPN and CDR2 as SVGIG (reference sequence). Here the CDR3 DNA reads TGTGCCTGGAGTCCCGGTCGGACTGAAGCTTTCTTT. Translated: CAWSPGRTEAFF.